Listed below are T cell receptor beta chains from one sample, sequenced in a study of blood T cell repertoires in COVID-19. Libraries were prepared by immunoSEQ multiplex PCR; TCRdb keeps only in-frame clonotypes and omits some of them. The sample includes 310,000 or so clones, roughly 92% seen only once; the top ten take over 2%. Sample: peripheral blood. The receptor source for this set is a woman under 40 with COVID-19, enrolled during active disease. CDR3s include the opening cysteine and the closing phenylalanine or tryptophan. A clone size is listed for some rows: how often the clone was seen (once, few, many), or a class if it is expanded.

clone size	V gene	J gene	CDR3 protein
-	TRBV7-2	TRBJ2-3	CASSRRGGNTQYF
once	TRBV5-1	TRBJ2-3	CASSPSTGGSPDTQYF
many	TRBV5-1	TRBJ2-5	CASSERTSGRGETQYF
-	TRBV10-2	TRBJ2-1	CASSESRGYNEQFF
-	TRBV5-1	TRBJ2-7	CASSLDTSGRIRVYEQYF
-	TRBV14	TRBJ2-7	CASSRYSGSSSYEQYF
-	TRBV6-6	TRBJ1-2	CASSSTGKGYGYTF
-	TRBV12-3/TRBV12-4	TRBJ1-1	CASSLVYATEAFF
once	TRBV6-5	TRBJ2-1	CASRGSGGSYNEQFF
-	TRBV27	TRBJ1-2	CASSPFSTGAYGYTF
-	TRBV5-1	TRBJ1-4	CASSLVGLSDEKLFF
-	TRBV27	TRBJ2-7	CASSSEGQGFYEQYF